This T cell receptor (beta chain) was profiled in a study of T cells in women clearing cervical HPV infection. Study conclusions and caveats: CIN3+ cases had significantly higher TCR repertoire richness than controls, but evenness did not differ. Timing of associations relative to infection is unclear; T-cell subsets were not isolated.

Comment on this clone: Its antigen remains unknown. The read falls 3 residues short of the CDR3 end, and the missing part is taken from the germline J gene.

Per the germline V gene, CDR1 is SGHRS and CDR2 is YFSETQ. The V end was cut by 7 bases, the J end by 6 bases, with 25 bases between. The length of the CDR3 is 16 residues. Generated by immunoSEQ multiplex PCR, the TCRdb table keeps only in-frame clones and is missing some. The sample totals some 46,000 clones. The source is a woman between 18 and 75 years old with a cervical HPV16 infection that either progressed to CIN3+ or cleared (not recorded which). The chain employs TRBV5-1 and TRBJ1-2; weak D call: TRBD1 (6 bases). Material: blood buffy coat. Partial CDR3 DNA: TGCGCCAGCGGAATCGGGACAACCACCGGGCGCGATGGC. The encoded protein is CASGIGTTTGRDG. In full, the CDR3 is CASGIGTTTGRDGYTF.